This TCR beta chain appears in the sequencing data of a study of T cell repertoires in ileal Crohn's disease. Overall study: The M6 sample came from neoterminal ileum during colonoscopy after surgery. Study results and caveats: Compared with non-smokers, active smokers at surgery showed more clonal expansions. Compared with CD4 T cells, sorted CD8 cells carried more expanded clones.

The time point is: neoterminal ileum biopsy at postoperative endoscopy, about 6 months after surgery. As to this clone: Its antigen is not identified.

Assay used: immunoSEQ multiplex PCR; TCRdb lists only in-frame clones, some missing. The repertoire includes some 60,000 clones, about 89% of them detected once, and under 2.5% sits in the top ten. This CDR3 contains 15 residues. Germline V lookup: CDR1 MDHEN, CDR2 SYDVKM. Trimming left V 4 bases short and J 0 bases short, with 12 bases between. The TCR was taken from an adult with Crohn's disease. The V call is TRBV28, the J call TRBJ1-1; D is ambiguous. Input material: ileal tissue. DNA for the CDR3: TGTGCCAGCAGTTCCCATCGCGGGGTGAACACTGAAGCTTTCTTT. It is translated as CASSSHRGVNTEAFF.